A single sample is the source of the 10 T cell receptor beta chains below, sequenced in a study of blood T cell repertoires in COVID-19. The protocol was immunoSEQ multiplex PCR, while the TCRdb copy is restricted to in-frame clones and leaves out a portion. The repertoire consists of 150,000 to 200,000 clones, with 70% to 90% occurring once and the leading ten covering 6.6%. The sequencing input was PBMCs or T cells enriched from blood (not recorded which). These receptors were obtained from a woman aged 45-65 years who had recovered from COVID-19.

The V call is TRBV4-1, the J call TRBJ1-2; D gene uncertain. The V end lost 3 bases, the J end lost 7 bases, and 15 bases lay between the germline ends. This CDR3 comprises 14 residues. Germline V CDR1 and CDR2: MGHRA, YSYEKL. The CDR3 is CASSQDFGVVGYTF. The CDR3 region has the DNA TGCGCCAGCAGCCAGGATTTTGGAGTCGTTGGCTACACCTTC.

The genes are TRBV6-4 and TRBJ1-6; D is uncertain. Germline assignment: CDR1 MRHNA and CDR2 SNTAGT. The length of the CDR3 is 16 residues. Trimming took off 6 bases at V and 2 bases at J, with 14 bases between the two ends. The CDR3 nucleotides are TGTGCCAGCAGAGCGGACCATCTCGCCTATAATTCACCCCTCCACTTT. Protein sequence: CASRADHLAYNSPLHF.

The DNA for the CDR3 is TGCGCCAGCAGCCAAACTCTATCACAGGGTACTAACTATGGCTACACCTTC. This encodes CASSQTLSQGTNYGYTF. V usage is TRBV4-1 and J usage is TRBJ1-2, with D tentatively TRBD1 (6 bases). The CDR3 length is 17 residues. Between the trimmed V and J ends, which lost 2 bases and 0 bases, there was a span of 16 bases. Per the germline V gene, CDR1 is MGHRA and CDR2 is YSYEKL.

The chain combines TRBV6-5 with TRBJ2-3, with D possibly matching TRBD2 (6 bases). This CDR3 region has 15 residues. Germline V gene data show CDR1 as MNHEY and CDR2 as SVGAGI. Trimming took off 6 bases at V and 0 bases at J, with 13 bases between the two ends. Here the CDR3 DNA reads TGTGCCAGCAGAAACAGCGGGTTTAGCACAGATACGCAGTATTTT. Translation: CASRNSGFSTDTQYF.

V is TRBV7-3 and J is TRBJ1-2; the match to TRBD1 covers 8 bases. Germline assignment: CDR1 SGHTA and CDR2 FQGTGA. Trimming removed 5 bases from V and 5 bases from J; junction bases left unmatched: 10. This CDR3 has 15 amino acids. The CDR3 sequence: CASSPNPGQEYGYTF. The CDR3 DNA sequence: TGTGCCAGCAGCCCCAATCCGGGACAGGAATATGGCTACACCTTC.

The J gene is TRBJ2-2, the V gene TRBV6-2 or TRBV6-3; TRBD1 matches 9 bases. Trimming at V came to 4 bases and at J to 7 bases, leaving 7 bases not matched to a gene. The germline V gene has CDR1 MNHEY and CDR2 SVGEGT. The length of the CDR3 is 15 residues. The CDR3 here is CASSFRDRVGGELFF. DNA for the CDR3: TGTGCCAGCAGTTTCCGGGACAGGGTTGGCGGGGAGCTGTTTTTT.

The CDR3 spells CAWRRQFSYNSPLHF. CDR3 coding DNA: TGTGCCTGGAGAAGACAGTTCTCCTATAATTCACCCCTCCACTTT. The chain has TRBV30 and TRBJ1-6, with D possibly TRBD1 on 5 matching bases. Germline-derived CDR1 and CDR2 are GTSNPN and SVGIG (reference sequence). This CDR3 region has 15 residues. V was trimmed by 3 bases and J by 0 bases, leaving 9 bases between them.

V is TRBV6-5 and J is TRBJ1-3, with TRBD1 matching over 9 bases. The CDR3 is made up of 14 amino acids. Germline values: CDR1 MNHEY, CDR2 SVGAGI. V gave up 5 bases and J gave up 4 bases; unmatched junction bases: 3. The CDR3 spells CASSLGTGGNTIYF. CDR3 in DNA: TGTGCCAGCAGTCTCGGGACAGGGGGAAACACCATATATTTT.

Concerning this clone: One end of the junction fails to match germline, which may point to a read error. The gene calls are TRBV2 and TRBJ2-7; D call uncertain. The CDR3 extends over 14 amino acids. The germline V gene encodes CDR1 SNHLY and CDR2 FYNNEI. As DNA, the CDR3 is TGTGCCAGCAGCGAAGGCGTCTACTCCTACGAGCAGTACTTC. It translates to CASSEGVYSYEQYF.

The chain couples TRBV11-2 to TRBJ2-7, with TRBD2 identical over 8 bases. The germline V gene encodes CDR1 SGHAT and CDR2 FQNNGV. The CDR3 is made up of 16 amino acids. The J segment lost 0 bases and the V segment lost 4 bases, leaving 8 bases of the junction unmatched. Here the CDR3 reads CASSSTLAGPSYEQYF. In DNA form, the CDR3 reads TGTGCCAGCAGCTCCACTCTAGCGGGTCCCTCCTACGAGCAGTACTTC.